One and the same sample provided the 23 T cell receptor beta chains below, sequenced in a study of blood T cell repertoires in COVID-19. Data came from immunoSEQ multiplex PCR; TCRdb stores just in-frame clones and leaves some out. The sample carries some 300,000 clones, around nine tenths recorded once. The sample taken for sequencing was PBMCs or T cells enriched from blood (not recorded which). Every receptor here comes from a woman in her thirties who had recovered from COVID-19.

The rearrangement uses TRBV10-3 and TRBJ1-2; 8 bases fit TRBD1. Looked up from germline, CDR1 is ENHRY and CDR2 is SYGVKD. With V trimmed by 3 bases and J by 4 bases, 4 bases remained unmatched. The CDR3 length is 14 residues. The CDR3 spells CAISDRDRGYGYTF. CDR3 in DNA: TGTGCCATCAGTGATAGAGACAGGGGCTATGGCTACACCTTC.

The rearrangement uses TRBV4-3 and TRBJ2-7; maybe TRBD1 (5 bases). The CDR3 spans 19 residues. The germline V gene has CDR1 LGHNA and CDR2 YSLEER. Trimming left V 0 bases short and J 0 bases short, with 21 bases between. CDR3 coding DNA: TGCGCCAGCAGCCAAGAGCTAATACTCCCCTTGGGGCGCTCCTACGAGCAGTACTTC. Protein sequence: CASSQELILPLGRSYEQYF.

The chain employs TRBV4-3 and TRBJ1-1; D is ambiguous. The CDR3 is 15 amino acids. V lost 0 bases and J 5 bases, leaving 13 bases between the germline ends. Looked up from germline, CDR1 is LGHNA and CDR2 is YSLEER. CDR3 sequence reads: CASSQEVGPGTEAFF. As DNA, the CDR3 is TGCGCCAGCAGCCAAGAGGTAGGGCCGGGAACTGAAGCTTTCTTT.

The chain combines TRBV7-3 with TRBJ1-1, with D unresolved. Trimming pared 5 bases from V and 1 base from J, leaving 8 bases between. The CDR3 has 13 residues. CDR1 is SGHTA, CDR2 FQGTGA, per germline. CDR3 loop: CASSQGGNTEAFF. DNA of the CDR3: TGTGCCAGCAGCCAAGGCGGGAACACTGAAGCTTTCTTT.

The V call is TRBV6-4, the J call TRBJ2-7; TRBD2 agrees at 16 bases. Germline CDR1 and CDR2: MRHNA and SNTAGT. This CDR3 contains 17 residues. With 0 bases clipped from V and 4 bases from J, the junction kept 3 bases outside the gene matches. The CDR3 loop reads CASSDSGLAGGRYEQYF. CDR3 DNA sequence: TGTGCCAGCAGTGACTCGGGACTAGCGGGAGGGCGGTACGAGCAGTACTTC.

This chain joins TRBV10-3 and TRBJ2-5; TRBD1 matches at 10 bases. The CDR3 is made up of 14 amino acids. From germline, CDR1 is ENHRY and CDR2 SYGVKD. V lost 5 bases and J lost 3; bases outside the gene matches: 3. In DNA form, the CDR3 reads TGTGCCATCAGTCGGACAGGGGGTGAAGAGACCCAGTACTTC. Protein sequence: CAISRTGGEETQYF.

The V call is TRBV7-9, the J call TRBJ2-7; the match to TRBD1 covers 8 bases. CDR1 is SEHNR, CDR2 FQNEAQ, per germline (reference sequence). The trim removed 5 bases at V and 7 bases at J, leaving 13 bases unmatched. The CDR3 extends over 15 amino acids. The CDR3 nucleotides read TGTGCCAGCAGCCTTGACAGGGGCTTTCACCCTGAGCAGTACTTC. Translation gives CASSLDRGFHPEQYF.

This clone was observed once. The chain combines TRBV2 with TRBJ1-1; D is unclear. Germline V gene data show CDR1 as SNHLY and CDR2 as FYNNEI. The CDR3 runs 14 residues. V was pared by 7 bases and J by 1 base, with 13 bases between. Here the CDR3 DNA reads TGTGCCAGCAAGTCTCGGAGGGAGAACACTGAAGCTTTCTTT. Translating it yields CASKSRRENTEAFF.

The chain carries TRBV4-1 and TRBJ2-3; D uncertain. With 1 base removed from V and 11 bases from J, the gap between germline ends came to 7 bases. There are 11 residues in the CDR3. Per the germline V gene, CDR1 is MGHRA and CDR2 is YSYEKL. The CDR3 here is CASSQGLVQYF. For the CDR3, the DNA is TGCGCCAGCAGCCAAGGACTGGTGCAGTATTTT.

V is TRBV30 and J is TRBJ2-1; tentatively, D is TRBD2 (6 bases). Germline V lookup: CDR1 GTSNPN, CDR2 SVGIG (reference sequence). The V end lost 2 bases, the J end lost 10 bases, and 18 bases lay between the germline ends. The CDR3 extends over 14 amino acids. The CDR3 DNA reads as TGTGCCTGGAGTACTACACTAGCTCGGGTGGAGCAGTTCTTC. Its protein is CAWSTTLARVEQFF.

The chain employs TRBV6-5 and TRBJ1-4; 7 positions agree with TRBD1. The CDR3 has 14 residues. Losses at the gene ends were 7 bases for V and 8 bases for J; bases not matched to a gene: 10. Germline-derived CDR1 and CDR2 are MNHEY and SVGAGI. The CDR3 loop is CASNRGLEGEKLFF. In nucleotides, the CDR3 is TGTGCCAGCAACAGGGGTCTCGAAGGGGAAAAACTGTTTTTT.

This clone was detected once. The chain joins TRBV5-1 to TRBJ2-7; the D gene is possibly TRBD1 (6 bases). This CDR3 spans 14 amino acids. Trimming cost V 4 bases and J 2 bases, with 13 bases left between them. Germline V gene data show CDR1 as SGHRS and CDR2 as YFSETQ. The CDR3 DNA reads TGCGCCAGCAGCGAGGGGGACGGAACCTACGAGCAGTACTTC. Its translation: CASSEGDGTYEQYF.

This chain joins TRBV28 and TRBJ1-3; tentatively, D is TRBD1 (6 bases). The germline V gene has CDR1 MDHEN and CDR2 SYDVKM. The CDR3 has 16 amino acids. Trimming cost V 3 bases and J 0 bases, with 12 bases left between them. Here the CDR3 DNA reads TGTGCCAGCAGTTTGCCGGGACACTTCTCTGGAAACACCATATATTTT. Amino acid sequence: CASSLPGHFSGNTIYF.

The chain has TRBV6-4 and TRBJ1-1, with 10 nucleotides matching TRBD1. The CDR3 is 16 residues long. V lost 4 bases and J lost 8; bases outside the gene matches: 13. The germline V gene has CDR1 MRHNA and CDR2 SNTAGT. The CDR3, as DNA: TGTGCCAGCAGTGTTCTTCCGGGACAGGGGATGGGGGAAGCTTTCTTT. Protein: CASSVLPGQGMGEAFF.

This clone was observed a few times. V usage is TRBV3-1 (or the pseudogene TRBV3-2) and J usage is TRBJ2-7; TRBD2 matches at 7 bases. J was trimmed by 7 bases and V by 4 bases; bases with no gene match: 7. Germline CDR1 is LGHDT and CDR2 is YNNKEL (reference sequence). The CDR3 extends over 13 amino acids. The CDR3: CASSPTGLSEQYF. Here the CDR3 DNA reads TGTGCCAGCAGCCCCACGGGACTATCGGAGCAGTACTTC.

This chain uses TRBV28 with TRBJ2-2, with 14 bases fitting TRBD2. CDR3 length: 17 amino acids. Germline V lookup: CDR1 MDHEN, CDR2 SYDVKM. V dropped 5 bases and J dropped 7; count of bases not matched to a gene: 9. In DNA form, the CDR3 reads TGTGCCAGCAGTGTACGCGTCGGGACTAGCGGGAGCGGGGAGCTGTTTTTT. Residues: CASSVRVGTSGSGELFF.

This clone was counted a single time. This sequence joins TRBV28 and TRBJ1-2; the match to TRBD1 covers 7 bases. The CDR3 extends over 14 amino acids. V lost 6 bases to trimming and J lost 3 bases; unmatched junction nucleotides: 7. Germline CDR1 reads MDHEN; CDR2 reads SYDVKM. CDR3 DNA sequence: TGTGCCAGCAGACTAGGACAGGCCTACTATGGCTACACCTTC. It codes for CASRLGQAYYGYTF.

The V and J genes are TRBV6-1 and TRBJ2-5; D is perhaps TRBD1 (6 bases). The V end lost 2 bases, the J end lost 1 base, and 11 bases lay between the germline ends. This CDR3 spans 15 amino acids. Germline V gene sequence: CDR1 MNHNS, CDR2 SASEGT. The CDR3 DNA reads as TGTGCCAGCAGTGAATTCGAGGGGGTCCAAGAGACCCAGTACTTC. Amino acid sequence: CASSEFEGVQETQYF.

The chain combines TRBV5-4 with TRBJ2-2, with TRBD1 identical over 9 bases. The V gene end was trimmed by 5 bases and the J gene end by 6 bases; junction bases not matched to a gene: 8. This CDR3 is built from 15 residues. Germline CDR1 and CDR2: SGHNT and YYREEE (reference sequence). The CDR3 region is CASRTGQGVPGELFF. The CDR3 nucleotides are TGTGCCAGCAGAACGGGACAGGGTGTTCCCGGGGAGCTGTTTTTT. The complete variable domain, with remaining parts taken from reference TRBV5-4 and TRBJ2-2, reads ETGVTQSPTHLIKTRGQQVTLRCSSQSGHNTVSWYQQALGQGPQFIFQYYREEENGRGNFPPRFSGLQFPNYSSELNVNALELDDSALYLCASRTGQGVPGELFFGEGSRLTVL.

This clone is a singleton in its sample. The CDR3 DNA sequence: TGTGCCACCAGTAACAGGGTTGATGAGCAGTTCTTC. This codes for CATSNRVDEQFF. This chain uses TRBV24-1 with TRBJ2-1, with a possible D match to TRBD1 (6 bases). This CDR3 has 12 residues. The germline V and J ends were trimmed by 6 bases and 8 bases, with 10 bases remaining between them. Germline CDR1 KGHDR, CDR2 SFDVKD.

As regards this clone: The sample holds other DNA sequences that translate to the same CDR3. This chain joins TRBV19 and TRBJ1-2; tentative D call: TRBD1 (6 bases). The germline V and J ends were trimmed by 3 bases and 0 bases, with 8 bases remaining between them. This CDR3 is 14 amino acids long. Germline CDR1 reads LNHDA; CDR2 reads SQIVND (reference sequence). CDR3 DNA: TGTGCCAGTAGTATCAGGGGCACTAACTATGGCTACACCTTC. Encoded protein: CASSIRGTNYGYTF.

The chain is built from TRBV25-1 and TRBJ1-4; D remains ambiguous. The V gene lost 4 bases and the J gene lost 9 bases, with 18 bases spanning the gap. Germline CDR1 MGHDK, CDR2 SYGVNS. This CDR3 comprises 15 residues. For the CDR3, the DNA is TGTGCCAGCAGTGTGCCGGGCCTGAACGGGAAAAAACTGTTTTTT. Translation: CASSVPGLNGKKLFF.

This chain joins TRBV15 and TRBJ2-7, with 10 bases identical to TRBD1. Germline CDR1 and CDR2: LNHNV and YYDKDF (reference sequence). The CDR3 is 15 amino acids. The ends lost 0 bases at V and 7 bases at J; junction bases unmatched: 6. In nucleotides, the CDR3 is TGTGCCACCAGCAGAGATCGGGACAGGGGAAAAGAGCAGTACTTC. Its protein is CATSRDRDRGKEQYF.